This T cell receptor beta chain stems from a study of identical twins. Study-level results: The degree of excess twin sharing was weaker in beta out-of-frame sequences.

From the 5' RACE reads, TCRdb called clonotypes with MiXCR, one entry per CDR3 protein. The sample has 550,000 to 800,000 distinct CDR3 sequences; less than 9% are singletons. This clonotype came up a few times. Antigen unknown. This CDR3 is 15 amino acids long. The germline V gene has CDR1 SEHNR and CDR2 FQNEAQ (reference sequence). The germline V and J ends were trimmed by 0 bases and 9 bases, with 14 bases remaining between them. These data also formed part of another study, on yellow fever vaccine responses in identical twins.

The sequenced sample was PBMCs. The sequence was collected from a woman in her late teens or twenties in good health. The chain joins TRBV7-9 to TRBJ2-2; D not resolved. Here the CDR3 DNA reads TGTGCCAGCAGCTTAGCCGGCTTGGGGTCAAGGGAGCTGTTTTTT. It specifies CASSLAGLGSRELFF.